This T cell receptor beta chain was sequenced in a study of blood T cells in healthy people across ages. The use of a sample-barcoded 5' primer and a J-beta primer mix characterized a second PCR of roughly 6 to 11 cycles. Any given sample supplied a minimum of 3 million CDR3-containing paired-end reads. Using its own MiXCR run on the 5' RACE reads, TCRdb lists one record per CDR3 protein. The repertoire holds about 640,000 distinct CDR3 sequences, with approximately 59% as singletons. V gave up 5 bases and J gave up 3 bases; unmatched junction bases: 11. Germline CDR1 and CDR2: PRHDT and FYEKMQ (reference sequence). This CDR3 contains 16 residues. This clonotype was seen a few times. Total RNA was extracted at no less than 5 micrograms per sample.

The sequence derives from a man aged 55 to 70 in good health. The chain carries TRBV13 and TRBJ2-7, with 9 bases fitting TRBD2. The sequenced sample consisted of blood. The CDR3 nucleotides are TGTGCCAGCAGCACCCGGGATAGCGGGGGCTACTACGAGCAGTACTTC. This translates into CASSTRDSGGYYEQYF.